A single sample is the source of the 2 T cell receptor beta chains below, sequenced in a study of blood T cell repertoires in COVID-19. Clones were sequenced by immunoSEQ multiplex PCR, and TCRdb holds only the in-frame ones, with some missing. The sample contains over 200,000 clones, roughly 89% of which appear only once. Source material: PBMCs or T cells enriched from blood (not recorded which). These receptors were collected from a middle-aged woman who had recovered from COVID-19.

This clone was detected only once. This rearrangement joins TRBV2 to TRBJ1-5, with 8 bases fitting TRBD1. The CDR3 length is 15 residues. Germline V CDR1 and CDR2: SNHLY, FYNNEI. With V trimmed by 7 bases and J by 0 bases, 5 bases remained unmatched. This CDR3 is CASNPTGGSNQPQHF. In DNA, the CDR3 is TGTGCCAGCAACCCAACAGGGGGTAGCAATCAGCCCCAGCATTTT.

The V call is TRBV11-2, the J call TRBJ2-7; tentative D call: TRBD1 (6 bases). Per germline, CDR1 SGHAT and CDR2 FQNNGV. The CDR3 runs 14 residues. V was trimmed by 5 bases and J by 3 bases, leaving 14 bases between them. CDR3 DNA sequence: TGTGCCAGCAGCATTCGGACAGCAGACTACGAGCAGTACTTC. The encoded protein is CASSIRTADYEQYF.